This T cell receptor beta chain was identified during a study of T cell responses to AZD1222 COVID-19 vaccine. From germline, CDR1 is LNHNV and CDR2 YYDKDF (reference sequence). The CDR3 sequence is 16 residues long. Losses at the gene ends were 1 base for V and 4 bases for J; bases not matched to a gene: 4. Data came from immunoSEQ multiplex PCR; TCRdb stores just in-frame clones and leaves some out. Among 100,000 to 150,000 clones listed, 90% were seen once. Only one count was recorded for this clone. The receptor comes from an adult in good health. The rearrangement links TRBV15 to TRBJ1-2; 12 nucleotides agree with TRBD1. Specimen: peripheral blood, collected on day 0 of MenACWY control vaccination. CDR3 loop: CATSRAGTGGGYGYTF. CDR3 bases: TGTGCCACCAGCAGAGCCGGGACAGGGGGCGGCTATGGCTACACCTTC.